This T cell receptor beta chain was obtained from a study of blood T cell repertoires in COVID-19. Original processing notes: How many nucleated cells were present was estimated from reference gene primer amplification. Assay used: immunoSEQ multiplex PCR; TCRdb lists only in-frame clones, some missing. V and J calls and clone size follow that table, whereas D and trimming were derived from the DNA. Of about 75,000 clones in the sample, more than 75% are singletons; the top ten hold approximately 19%. With 1 base removed from V and 4 bases from J, the gap between germline ends came to 8 bases. The germline gives CDR1 SNHLY, CDR2 FYNNEI. The CDR3 spans 14 residues.

Sequenced input: peripheral blood. The TCR comes from a human donor in a cohort sampled during active COVID-19. The genes are TRBV2 and TRBJ1-5; D is undetermined. The CDR3 here is CASSEGQANQPQHF. The CDR3 DNA sequence: TGTGCCAGCAGTGAAGGGCAGGCGAATCAGCCCCAGCATTTT.